This TCR beta chain was observed in a study of blood T cell repertoires in COVID-19. Looking at the study overall: There were acute and convalescent COVID-19 samples, and they came from the United States, Italy and Spain. PBMCs, B-cell-depleted T cells, or T cells were the source of the cDNA or gDNA that made up the material.

The CDR3 contains 16 residues. Germline CDR1 SGHRS, CDR2 YFSETQ. V lost 0 bases and J lost 7, with 16 bases in between. The protocol was immunoSEQ multiplex PCR, while the TCRdb copy is restricted to in-frame clones and leaves out a portion. Here the sample spans around 63,000 clones, roughly 89% being singletons. The sequence was obtained from a woman older than 75 with acute or convalescent COVID-19. The source material was peripheral blood. The chain has TRBV5-1 and TRBJ1-4; D not resolved. The CDR3 sequence: CASSLGTGRLGEKLFF. DNA of the CDR3: TGCGCCAGCAGCTTGGGCACCGGCAGGTTGGGTGAAAAACTGTTTTTT. Together with reference TRBV5-1 and TRBJ1-4, the CDR3 gives the full variable domain: KAGVTQTPRYLIKTRGQQVTLSCSPISGHRSVSWYQQTPGQGLQFLFEYFSETQRNKGNFPGRFSGRQFSNSRSEMNVSTLELGDSALYLCASSLGTGRLGEKLFFGSGTQLSVL.